This is a list of T cell receptor beta chains from one sample in a study of T-cell reconstitution after alpha-beta-depleted transplantation in children. TCRdb used MiXCR to reprocess the PCR reads, holding one entry per CDR3 protein. The data show about 600,000 distinct CDR3 sequences, roughly 24% seen once. The sample here was PBMCs, mostly from graft donor cells, taken 360 days after TCRalphabeta/CD19-depleted stem cell transplant. The receptors originated from a boy less than two years old who had a stem cell transplant for acute myeloid leukemia, so the T cells may come from the graft donor. Each CDR3 is given with its conserved first and last residue. D genes are given only for firm matches. Clone size is given for some rows only: seen once, a few or many times, or a class if the clone is expanded.

clone size: few; J gene: TRBJ2-3; D gene: -; V gene: TRBV6-1; CDR3 protein: CATHDRGGAEDTQYF; CDR3 DNA: TGTGCCACGCATGACAGAGGGGGGGCGGAAGATACGCAGTATTTT
clone size: few; J gene: TRBJ1-5; D gene: -; V gene: TRBV12-3/TRBV12-4; CDR3 protein: CASSNYQTQPQHF; CDR3 DNA: TGTGCCAGCAGTAACTACCAGACCCAGCCCCAGCATTTT
clone size: many; J gene: TRBJ1-1; D gene: TRBD1; V gene: TRBV14; CDR3 protein: CASSAGTGFSAEAFF; CDR3 DNA: TGTGCCAGCAGCGCCGGGACAGGCTTCTCCGCTGAAGCTTTCTTT
clone size: -; J gene: TRBJ2-5; D gene: -; V gene: TRBV13; CDR3 protein: CASSLGQGTQETQYF; CDR3 DNA: TGTGCCAGCAGCTTAGGCCAGGGCACCCAAGAGACCCAGTACTTC
clone size: many; J gene: TRBJ2-1; D gene: TRBD2; V gene: TRBV5-1; CDR3 protein: CASGIGTSGDNEQFF; CDR3 DNA: TGCGCCAGCGGAATCGGGACTAGCGGAGACAATGAGCAGTTCTTC
clone size: few; J gene: TRBJ2-2; D gene: -; V gene: TRBV12-3/TRBV12-4; CDR3 protein: CASSVRDDGAGELFF; CDR3 DNA: TGTGCCAGCAGCGTTAGGGACGACGGTGCCGGGGAGCTGTTTTTT
clone size: many; J gene: TRBJ2-5; D gene: TRBD1; V gene: TRBV12-3/TRBV12-4; CDR3 protein: CASSLLFDRGGQETQYF; CDR3 DNA: TGTGCCAGCAGTTTACTGTTCGACAGGGGTGGGCAAGAGACCCAGTACTTC
clone size: -; J gene: TRBJ2-1; D gene: TRBD2; V gene: TRBV20-1; CDR3 protein: CSASLLAGGMNEQFF; CDR3 DNA: TGCAGTGCTAGCCTCTTAGCGGGGGGGATGAATGAGCAGTTCTTC
clone size: few; J gene: TRBJ2-6; D gene: -; V gene: TRBV20-1; CDR3 protein: CSALYSGANVLTF; CDR3 DNA: TGCAGTGCTCTGTACTCTGGGGCCAACGTCCTGACTTTC
clone size: -; J gene: TRBJ2-3; D gene: -; V gene: TRBV15; CDR3 protein: CATSLRGSTDTQYF; CDR3 DNA: TGTGCCACCTCTCTACGGGGGAGCACAGATACGCAGTATTTT
clone size: few; J gene: TRBJ2-1; D gene: TRBD2; V gene: TRBV11-2; CDR3 protein: CASSPGTSGGIDEQFF; CDR3 DNA: TGTGCCAGCAGCCCCGGGACTAGCGGGGGGATAGATGAGCAGTTCTTC
clone size: few; J gene: TRBJ2-1; D gene: -; V gene: TRBV7-9; CDR3 protein: CASSLVGSSNEQFF; CDR3 DNA: TGTGCCAGCAGCTTAGTAGGGTCCAGTAATGAGCAGTTCTTC
clone size: few; J gene: TRBJ2-2; D gene: -; V gene: TRBV12-3/TRBV12-4; CDR3 protein: CASSRLALNTGELFF; CDR3 DNA: TGTGCCAGCAGTCGTCTGGCTCTGAACACCGGGGAGCTGTTTTTT
clone size: many; J gene: TRBJ2-1; D gene: TRBD2; V gene: TRBV20-1; CDR3 protein: CSAKNKRGESSYNEQFF; CDR3 DNA: TGCAGTGCCAAAAATAAACGGGGGGAGAGCTCCTACAATGAGCAGTTCTTC
clone size: few; J gene: TRBJ2-1; D gene: -; V gene: TRBV29-1; CDR3 protein: CSVEDGTYYNEQFF; CDR3 DNA: TGCAGCGTTGAAGATGGGACTTACTACAATGAGCAGTTCTTC
clone size: few; J gene: TRBJ2-1; D gene: TRBD2; V gene: TRBV20-1; CDR3 protein: CSASAGLANEQFF; CDR3 DNA: TGCAGTGCTAGCGCCGGACTAGCCAATGAGCAGTTCTTC
clone size: few; J gene: TRBJ2-5; D gene: TRBD2; V gene: TRBV20-1; CDR3 protein: CSASSPGLAGETQYF; CDR3 DNA: TGCAGTGCCTCTTCACCGGGACTAGCAGGAGAGACCCAGTACTTC
clone size: -; J gene: TRBJ2-3; D gene: -; V gene: TRBV12-3/TRBV12-4; CDR3 protein: CASSLAARAPDVGTQYF; CDR3 DNA: TGTGCCAGCAGTTTAGCGGCCCGGGCCCCGGATGTAGGTACGCAGTATTTT
clone size: few; J gene: TRBJ2-7; D gene: -; V gene: TRBV20-1; CDR3 protein: CSARDLVGGSNEQYF; CDR3 DNA: TGCAGTGCTAGAGATCTGGTGGGGGGCAGCAACGAGCAGTACTTC
clone size: many; J gene: TRBJ2-3; D gene: -; V gene: TRBV5-1; CDR3 protein: CASSVEQGGTDTQYF; CDR3 DNA: TGCGCCAGCAGCGTCGAACAAGGAGGCACAGATACGCAGTATTTT
clone size: -; J gene: TRBJ2-3; D gene: -; V gene: TRBV12-3/TRBV12-4; CDR3 protein: CASRFTSTDTQYF; CDR3 DNA: TGTGCCAGTCGTTTCACTAGCACAGATACGCAGTATTTT
clone size: few; J gene: TRBJ2-1; D gene: -; V gene: TRBV12-3/TRBV12-4; CDR3 protein: CASTMRDQTLNEQFF; CDR3 DNA: TGTGCCAGCACAATGAGGGATCAAACCCTCAATGAGCAGTTCTTC
clone size: few; J gene: TRBJ1-4; D gene: -; V gene: TRBV6-1; CDR3 protein: CASRALGPPEKLFF; CDR3 DNA: TGTGCCAGCAGAGCCCTCGGCCCTCCTGAAAAACTGTTTTTT
clone size: many; J gene: TRBJ2-7; D gene: TRBD1; V gene: TRBV20-1; CDR3 protein: CSAIALQGASYEQYF; CDR3 DNA: TGCAGTGCTATCGCCCTTCAGGGGGCATCCTACGAGCAGTACTTC
clone size: many; J gene: TRBJ1-1; D gene: -; V gene: TRBV29-1; CDR3 protein: CSVEGGEGKNTEAFF; CDR3 DNA: TGCAGCGTTGAGGGAGGAGAGGGGAAAAACACTGAAGCTTTCTTT
clone size: -; J gene: TRBJ1-4; D gene: -; V gene: TRBV7-2; CDR3 protein: CASSPEVANEKLFF; CDR3 DNA: TGTGCCAGCAGCCCGGAGGTGGCTAATGAAAAACTGTTTTTT
clone size: -; J gene: TRBJ2-3; D gene: -; V gene: TRBV30; CDR3 protein: CARTVGGTDTQYF; CDR3 DNA: TGTGCCCGGACTGTGGGGGGCACAGATACGCAGTATTTT
clone size: -; J gene: TRBJ2-7; D gene: TRBD1; V gene: TRBV7-2; CDR3 protein: CASSLKGLGQGLWEQYF; CDR3 DNA: TGTGCCAGCAGCTTAAAGGGTTTGGGACAGGGGTTATGGGAGCAGTACTTC
clone size: few; J gene: TRBJ2-1; D gene: -; V gene: TRBV20-1; CDR3 protein: CSARVTRRRREQFF; CDR3 DNA: TGCAGTGCTAGAGTGACTAGACGCCGCCGGGAGCAGTTCTTC
clone size: -; J gene: TRBJ1-5; D gene: -; V gene: TRBV25-1; CDR3 protein: CASSSAGDQPQHF; CDR3 DNA: TGTGCCAGCAGTTCGGCAGGGGATCAGCCCCAGCATTTT